This TCR beta chain was found in a study of blood T cell repertoires in COVID-19. Germline V gives CDR1 SNHLY, CDR2 FYNNEI. This CDR3 has 15 residues. The V end lost 4 bases, the J end lost 1 base, and 10 bases lay between the germline ends. Only in-frame clones appear in the TCRdb table, and some are missing; sequencing was by immunoSEQ multiplex PCR. The sample holds about 260,000 clones; over 75% are singletons and the top ten take roughly 13%. The sample was peripheral blood. The TCR sequence derives from a human donor in a cohort sampled during active COVID-19. J is TRBJ1-4 and V is TRBV2; no clear D. Written as DNA, the CDR3 is TGTGCCAGCAGTGCAGCTCCTTTAACTAATGAAAAACTGTTTTTT. It specifies CASSAAPLTNEKLFF.